These 13 T cell receptor beta chains share one sample of origin, sequenced in a study of blood T cell repertoires in COVID-19. Method: immunoSEQ multiplex PCR; TCRdb's copy keeps in-frame clones and lacks some. This sample has tens of thousands of clones, with over 75% found just once. The sample comprised peripheral blood. The receptors were sampled from a man older than 75 with acute or convalescent COVID-19.

Note on this clone: One junction end does not reproduce the germline sequence, and a read error may be involved. The V call is TRBV30, the J call TRBJ2-2; TRBD2 matches 7 bases. From germline, CDR1 is GTSNPN and CDR2 SVGIG (reference sequence). This CDR3 comprises 17 residues. CDR3 coding DNA: TGTGCCTGGAGCCTATGGGGGGGGATTACGAAGACCGGGGAGCTGTTTTTT. Translating it yields CAWSLWGGITKTGELFF.

This chain uses TRBV11-1 with TRBJ1-4; a weak D match, TRBD1 (6 bases). This CDR3 contains 13 residues. Between the trimmed V and J ends, which lost 5 bases and 8 bases, there was a span of 12 bases. Per the germline V gene, CDR1 is SGHAT and CDR2 is FQDESV (reference sequence). CDR3 protein: CASSQGNREKLFF. As DNA, the CDR3 is TGTGCCAGCAGCCAGGGGAATCGGGAAAAACTGTTTTTT.

The CDR3 nucleotides read TGTGCCAGCAGGCCGACAGGGGGCTACACTGAAGCTTTCTTT. Translated: CASRPTGGYTEAFF. The chain has TRBV7-2 and TRBJ1-1, with 10 bases that match TRBD1. V lost 6 bases, J lost 3 bases, and 4 bases stayed unmatched. The CDR3 is made up of 14 amino acids. CDR1 SGHTA and CDR2 FQGNSA come from the germline V gene.

The V gene is TRBV9, the J gene TRBJ2-7; 8 nucleotides align to TRBD1. In germline, CDR1 is SGDLS, CDR2 YYNGEE. The V segment lost 0 bases and the J segment 6 bases; nucleotides outside the gene matches: 11. The CDR3 covers 16 residues. Written as DNA, the CDR3 is TGTGCCAGCAGCGTAGAGGGACAGGCGCGGGCAATCGAGCAGTACTTC. Translation gives CASSVEGQARAIEQYF.

The chain couples TRBV5-1 to TRBJ2-5; 7 bases map to TRBD2. There are 12 residues in the CDR3. The ends lost 4 bases at V and 3 bases at J; junction bases unmatched: 0. Germline CDR1 and CDR2: SGHRS and YFSETQ. The CDR3 region has the DNA TGCGCCAGCAGCCGGGGGGAAGAGACCCAGTACTTC. Residues: CASSRGEETQYF.

This chain joins TRBV20-1 and TRBJ1-2; D is unresolved. The V gene's germline CDR1 is DFQATT and CDR2 SNEGSKA (reference sequence). The CDR3 is 12 amino acids. V gave up 3 bases and J gave up 4 bases, with 9 bases separating them. Here the CDR3 reads CSASVSSYGYTF. The CDR3 coding sequence is TGCAGTGCTAGTGTTAGCAGCTATGGCTACACCTTC.

This clone has only one observation. The rearrangement links TRBV5-1 to TRBJ1-6; tentatively, D is TRBD1 (6 bases). This CDR3 comprises 15 residues. CDR1 and CDR2 (germline): SGHRS, YFSETQ. Trimming left V 4 bases short and J 6 bases short, with 14 bases between. CDR3 in DNA: TGCGCCAGCAGCCTGGGGGGCCCTCCTAATTCACCCCTCCACTTT. This gives the protein CASSLGGPPNSPLHF.

As for this clone: Additional DNA sequences in this sample encode the identical CDR3. The chain is built from TRBV5-1 and TRBJ1-1, with D possibly being TRBD1 (5 bases). Germline V CDR1 and CDR2: SGHRS, YFSETQ. The CDR3 consists of 13 residues. Deletions cut 1 base from V and 5 bases from J, with 9 bases between. The CDR3 loop reads CASSLTGGTEAFF. The CDR3 DNA sequence: TGCGCCAGCAGCTTGACGGGGGGAACTGAAGCTTTCTTT.

The rearrangement uses TRBV2 and TRBJ2-6; unclear D gene. Deletions cut 6 bases from V and 0 bases from J, with 6 bases between. The CDR3 is made up of 14 amino acids. Germline CDR1 SNHLY, CDR2 FYNNEI. CDR3 sequence reads: CASRQSSGANVLTF. CDR3 DNA: TGTGCCAGCAGACAGAGCTCTGGGGCCAACGTCCTGACTTTC.

The chain employs TRBV5-1 and TRBJ2-3; D perhaps matches TRBD1 (6 bases). Germline V gene sequence: CDR1 SGHRS, CDR2 YFSETQ. The V end lost 6 bases, the J end lost 1 base, and 24 bases lay between the germline ends. The CDR3 covers 18 residues. The CDR3 sequence is CASKTGLRVLVGTDTQYF. The DNA of the CDR3 is TGCGCCAGCAAGACAGGTCTCCGTGTTTTGGTGGGCACAGATACGCAGTATTTT.

This clone was detected once. V gene TRBV11-2 combines with J gene TRBJ2-1; 11 nucleotides align to TRBD1. There are 14 residues in the CDR3. The V and J ends lost 3 bases and 11 bases, in that order; junction bases with no gene match: 6. Germline CDR1 reads SGHAT; CDR2 reads FQNNGV. In nucleotides, the CDR3 is TGTGCCAGCAGCTTCGGACAGGGGGCGGCTAAGCAGTTCTTC. Its protein is CASSFGQGAAKQFF. Full variable domain (outside the CDR3, taken from reference TRBV11-2 and TRBJ2-1): EAGVAQSPRYKIIEKRQSVAFWCNPISGHATLYWYQQILGQGPKLLIQFQNNGVVDDSQLPKDRFSAERLKGVDSTLKIQPAKLEDSAVYLCASSFGQGAAKQFFGPGTRLTVL.

V and J are TRBV9 and TRBJ1-2, with 8 bases lining up with TRBD1. Germline V lookup: CDR1 SGDLS, CDR2 YYNGEE. Germline trimming cut 5 bases from V and 2 bases from J; bases unmatched to any gene: 8. CDR3 length: 15 residues. The CDR3 DNA sequence: TGTGCCAGCAGAGAAATGTGGACAGGGAACTATGGCTACACCTTC. Translation: CASREMWTGNYGYTF.

The rearrangement links TRBV5-4 to TRBJ2-1, with 8 bases fitting TRBD1. The CDR3 contains 15 residues. Looked up from germline, CDR1 is SGHNT and CDR2 is YYREEE (reference sequence). The V gene end was trimmed by 4 bases and the J gene end by 2 bases; junction bases not matched to a gene: 5. This CDR3 reads CASSITGQAYNEQFF. Here the CDR3 DNA reads TGTGCCAGCAGCATTACGGGACAGGCCTACAATGAGCAGTTCTTC. The full variable domain, with the rest looked up from reference TRBV5-4 and TRBJ2-1, is ETGVTQSPTHLIKTRGQQVTLRCSSQSGHNTVSWYQQALGQGPQFIFQYYREEENGRGNFPPRFSGLQFPNYSSELNVNALELDDSALYLCASSITGQAYNEQFFGPGTRLTVL.